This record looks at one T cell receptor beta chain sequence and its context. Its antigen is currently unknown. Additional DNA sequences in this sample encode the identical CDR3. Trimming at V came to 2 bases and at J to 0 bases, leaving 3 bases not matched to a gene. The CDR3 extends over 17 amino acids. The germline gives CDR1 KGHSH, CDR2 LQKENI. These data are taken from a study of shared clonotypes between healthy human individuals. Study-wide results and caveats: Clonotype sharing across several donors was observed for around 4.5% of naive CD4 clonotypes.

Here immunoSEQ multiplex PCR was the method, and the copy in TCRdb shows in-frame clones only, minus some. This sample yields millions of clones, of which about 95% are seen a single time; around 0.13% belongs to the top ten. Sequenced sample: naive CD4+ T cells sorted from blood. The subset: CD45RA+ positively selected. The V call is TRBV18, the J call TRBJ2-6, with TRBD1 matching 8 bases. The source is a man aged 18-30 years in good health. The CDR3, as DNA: TGTGCCAGCTCACCAGGACAGGGTAACTCTGGGGCCAACGTCCTGACTTTC. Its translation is CASSPGQGNSGANVLTF.